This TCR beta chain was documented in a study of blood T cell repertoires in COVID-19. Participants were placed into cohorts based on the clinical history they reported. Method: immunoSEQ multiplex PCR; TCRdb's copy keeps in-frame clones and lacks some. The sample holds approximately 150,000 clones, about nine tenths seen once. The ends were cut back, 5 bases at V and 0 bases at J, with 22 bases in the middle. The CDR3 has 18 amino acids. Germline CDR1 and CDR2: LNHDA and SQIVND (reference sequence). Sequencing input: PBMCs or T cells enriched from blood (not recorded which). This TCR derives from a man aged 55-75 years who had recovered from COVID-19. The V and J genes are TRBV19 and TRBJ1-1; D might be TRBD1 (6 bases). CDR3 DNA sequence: TGTGCCAGTAGTGCCCAATTGACAGGTCGGGGGGTGAACACTGAAGCTTTCTTT. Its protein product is CASSAQLTGRGVNTEAFF. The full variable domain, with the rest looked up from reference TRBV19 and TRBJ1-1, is DGGITQSPKYLFRKEGQNVTLSCEQNLNHDAMYWYRQDPGQGLRLIYYSQIVNDFQKGDIAEGYSVSREKKESFPLTVTSAQKNPTAFYLCASSAQLTGRGVNTEAFFGQGTRLTVV.